What follows is one TCR beta chain and its context. Its cognate antigen is unknown. This sample is drawn from a study of T cell clonotyping in hematopoietic cell transplantation. For the study at large: Pretransplant recipient samples were taken after cytoreduction.

The CDR3 is made up of 17 amino acids. Per germline, CDR1 SGHDN and CDR2 FVKESK. V lost 0 bases and J 1 base, leaving 15 bases between the germline ends. As for time point: recipient sample about 28 days before transplant, after cytoreduction. Here immunoSEQ multiplex PCR was the method, and the copy in TCRdb shows in-frame clones only, minus some. The sample holds tens of thousands of clones, 85% seen once. Findings and limits, study-wide: Recipient TCR diversity dropped after transplant; expanded clonotypes rose from day 30 to 180.

This material consisted of peripheral blood mononuclear cells, taken before stem cell transplant. The TCR was taken from a man aged 55-75 years with acute myeloid leukemia. Some clones in this sample may be carry-over from other donors' samples. The gene calls are TRBV14 and TRBJ1-1; D may be TRBD1 (6 bases). The CDR3, as DNA: TGTGCCAGCAGCCAAGATCTCGGGGGGCCCACGAACACTGAAGCTTTCTTT. The encoded protein is CASSQDLGGPTNTEAFF.